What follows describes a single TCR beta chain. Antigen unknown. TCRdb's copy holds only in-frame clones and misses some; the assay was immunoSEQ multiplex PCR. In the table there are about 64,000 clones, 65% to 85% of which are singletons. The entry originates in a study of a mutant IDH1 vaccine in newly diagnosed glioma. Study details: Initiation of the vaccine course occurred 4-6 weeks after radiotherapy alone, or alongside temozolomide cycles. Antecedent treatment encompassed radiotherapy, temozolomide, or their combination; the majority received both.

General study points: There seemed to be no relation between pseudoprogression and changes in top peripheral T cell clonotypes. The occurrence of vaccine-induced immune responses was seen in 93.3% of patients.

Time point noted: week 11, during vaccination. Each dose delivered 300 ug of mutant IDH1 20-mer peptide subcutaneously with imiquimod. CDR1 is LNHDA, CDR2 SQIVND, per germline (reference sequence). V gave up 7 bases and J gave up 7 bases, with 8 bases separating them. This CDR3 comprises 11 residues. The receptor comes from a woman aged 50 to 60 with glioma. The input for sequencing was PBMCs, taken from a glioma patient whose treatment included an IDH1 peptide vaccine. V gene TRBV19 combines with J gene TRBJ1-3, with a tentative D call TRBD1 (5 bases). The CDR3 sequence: CASTRGNTIYF. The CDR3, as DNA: TGTGCCAGTACGCGGGGGAACACCATATATTTT.